This T cell receptor beta chain was captured in a study of T cells in tumors after PD-1 blockade (dated by TCRdb to between 2018 and 2021). With respect to the entire study: Patients were excluded if they had prior checkpoint blockade, use of systemic immunosuppressants, or recent radiotherapy or other anti-cancer therapy within 4 weeks. Treatment consisted of either cemiplimab 350 mg every 2 weeks or pembrolizumab 200 mg every 3 weeks. RECIST version 1.1 was used to assess clinical response. Paired single-cell RNA and TCR sequencing was performed on site-matched tumors from BCC or SCC patients before and after anti-PD-1 therapy. Ongoing daily vismodegib 150 mg was also given to a subset of patients during anti-PD-1 treatment. On average, peripheral blood samples had more than 90,000 TCR templates (range about 23,000-280,000) and 35,000 to 45,000 unique clonotypes. Bulk TCR sequencing was performed on approximately eleven peripheral blood samples from about five patients to compare blood and tumor clonotypes.

Study-wide findings and limitations: Around 39% of TCR clonotypes from the tumor were detected in blood, and certain novel exhausted tumor clones were present in blood collected before treatment, which suggests recruitment from the periphery. Where the novel T cell clones came from was not determined, and possible sources could include lymphoid organs or rare unexpanded clones inside the tumor or in the tumor periphery.

Per the germline V gene, SGHRS is the CDR1 and YFSETQ is the CDR2. From the cysteine through the phenylalanine, the CDR3 covers 16 amino acids. Here the CDR3 DNA is all that survives: 48 bases in frame from base 1. V gives up 0 bases and J gives up 2 bases, and the segment between their germline ends measures 14 bases. Per the publication, the time point label means: after anti-PD-1 therapy. For bulk TCRbeta sequencing, genomic DNA was extracted from tumor biopsies or peripheral blood, and input amounts ranged from roughly 616 ng to 6,004 ng. Every patient had histologically proven advanced or metastatic basal or squamous cell carcinoma and was a poor candidate for surgical resection. Of the ten or so patients making up the basal cell carcinoma cohort, seven or eight underwent bulk tumor TCR sequencing. Deep TCRbeta sequencing was performed with the immunoSEQ platform. Turning to the authors' computational methods: For further analysis, only productive rearrangements were exported out of the immunoSEQ Analyzer. T cell phenotypes were assigned to bulk TCRbeta clonotypes by matching to single-cell RNA+TCR-seq clones sharing the same TCRbeta sequence. Using bulk TCR sequencing data, clone enrichment in tumor was calculated by dividing a clone's tumor frequency by the same clone's PBMC frequency. TCRs were sorted with GLIPH into specificity groups, meaning clusters of distinct TCRs that share CDR3 motifs and likely recognize common antigens. This is the immuneACCESS table as TCRdb keeps it, with only in-frame sequences that have V and J called. A part of the clones is gone; compared with another copy, unresolved V genes explain less than half, and the rest is unexplained. V and J calls and clone size follow that table, whereas D and trimming were derived from the DNA. For this sample the table gives 30,000 to 35,000 clones, of which around 72% were detected only once. The ten largest clones capture under 40% of the sample.

Points on this clone: Its antigen has not been determined. No per-base quality is available; no much larger clone lies one base away.

The source of this sequence is a human donor with basal cell carcinoma. The material was PBMCs, obtained after anti-PD-1 treatment. Recombination connected TRBV5-1 to TRBJ1-1, with no confidently assigned D gene. For the CDR3, the sequence is CASSLATEPLNTEAFF. The DNA sequence is TGCGCCAGCAGCTTGGCCACAGAACCTTTAAACACTGAAGCTTTCTTT.